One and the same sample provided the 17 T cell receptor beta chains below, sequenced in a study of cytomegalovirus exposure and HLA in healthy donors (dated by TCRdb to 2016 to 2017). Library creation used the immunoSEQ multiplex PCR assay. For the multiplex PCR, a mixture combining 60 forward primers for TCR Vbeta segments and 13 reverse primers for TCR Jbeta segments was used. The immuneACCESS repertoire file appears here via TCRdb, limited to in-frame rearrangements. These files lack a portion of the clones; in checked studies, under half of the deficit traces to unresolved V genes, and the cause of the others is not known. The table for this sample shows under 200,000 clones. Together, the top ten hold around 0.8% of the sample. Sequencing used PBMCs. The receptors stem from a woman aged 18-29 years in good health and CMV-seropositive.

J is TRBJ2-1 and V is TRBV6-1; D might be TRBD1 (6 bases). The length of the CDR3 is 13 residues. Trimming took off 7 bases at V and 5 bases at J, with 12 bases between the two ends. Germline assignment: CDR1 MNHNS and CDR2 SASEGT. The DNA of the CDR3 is TGTGCCAGCACTCGACAGGACCACAATGAGCAGTTCTTC. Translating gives CASTRQDHNEQFF.

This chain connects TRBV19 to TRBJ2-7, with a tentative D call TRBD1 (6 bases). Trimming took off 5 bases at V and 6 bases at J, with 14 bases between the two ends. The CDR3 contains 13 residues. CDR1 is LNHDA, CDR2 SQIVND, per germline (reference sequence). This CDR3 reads CASSRKQGSEQYF. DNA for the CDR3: TGTGCCAGTAGTCGAAAACAGGGATCCGAGCAGTACTTC.

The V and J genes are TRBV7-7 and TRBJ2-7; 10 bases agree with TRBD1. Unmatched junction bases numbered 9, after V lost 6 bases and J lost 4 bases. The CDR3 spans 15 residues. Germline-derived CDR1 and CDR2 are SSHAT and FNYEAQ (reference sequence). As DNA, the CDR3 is TGTGCCAGCAGTAGCGGACAGGGGGATCGGTACGAGCAGTACTTC. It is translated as CASSSGQGDRYEQYF.

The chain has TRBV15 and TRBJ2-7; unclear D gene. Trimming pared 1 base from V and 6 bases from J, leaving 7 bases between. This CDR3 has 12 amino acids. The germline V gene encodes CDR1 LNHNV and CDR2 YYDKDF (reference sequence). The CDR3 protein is CATSRGSGEQYF. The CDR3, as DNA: TGTGCCACCAGCAGAGGTTCAGGCGAGCAGTACTTC.

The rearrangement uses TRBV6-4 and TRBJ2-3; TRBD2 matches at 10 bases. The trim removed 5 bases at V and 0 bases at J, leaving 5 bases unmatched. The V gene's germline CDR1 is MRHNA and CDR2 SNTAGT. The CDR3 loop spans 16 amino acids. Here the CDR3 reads CASSSGRAASTDTQYF. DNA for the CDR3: TGTGCCAGCAGTAGCGGGAGGGCCGCCAGCACAGATACGCAGTATTTT.

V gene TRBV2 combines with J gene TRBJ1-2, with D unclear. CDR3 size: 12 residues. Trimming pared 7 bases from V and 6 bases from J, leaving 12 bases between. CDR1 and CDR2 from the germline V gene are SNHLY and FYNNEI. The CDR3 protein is CASTSYTDGYTF. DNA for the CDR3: TGTGCCAGCACGTCTTATACGGATGGCTACACCTTC.

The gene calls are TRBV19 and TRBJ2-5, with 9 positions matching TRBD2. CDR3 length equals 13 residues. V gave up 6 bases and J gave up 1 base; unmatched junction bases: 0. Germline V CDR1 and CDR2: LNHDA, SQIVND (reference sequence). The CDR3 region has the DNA TGTGCCAGTAGGACTAGCGGCCAAGAGACCCAGTACTTC. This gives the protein CASRTSGQETQYF.

The chain's CDR3 is CASSQSPGQFNEKLFF. The CDR3 DNA is TGTGCCAGCAGCCAAAGCCCGGGACAGTTTAATGAAAAACTGTTTTTT. The chain combines TRBV4-2 with TRBJ1-4, with 7 positions matching TRBD1. The CDR3 runs to 16 residues. V shed 2 bases, J shed 4 bases, and the junction held 7 bases outside the gene matches. The germline V gene encodes CDR1 LGHNA and CDR2 YNFKEQ.

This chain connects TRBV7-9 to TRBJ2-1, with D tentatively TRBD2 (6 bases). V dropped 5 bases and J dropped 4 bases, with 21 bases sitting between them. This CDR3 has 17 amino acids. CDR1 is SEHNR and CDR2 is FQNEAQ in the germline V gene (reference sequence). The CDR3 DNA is TGTGCCAGCAGCCCCGGGATAGCGGAGTCGATATACAATGAGCAGTTCTTC. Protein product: CASSPGIAESIYNEQFF.

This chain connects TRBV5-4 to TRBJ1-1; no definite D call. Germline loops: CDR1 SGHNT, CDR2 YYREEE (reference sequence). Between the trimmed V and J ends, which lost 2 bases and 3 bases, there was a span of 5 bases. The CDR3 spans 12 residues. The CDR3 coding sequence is TGTGCCAGCAGCTTCGGAGACACTGAAGCTTTCTTT. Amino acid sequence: CASSFGDTEAFF.

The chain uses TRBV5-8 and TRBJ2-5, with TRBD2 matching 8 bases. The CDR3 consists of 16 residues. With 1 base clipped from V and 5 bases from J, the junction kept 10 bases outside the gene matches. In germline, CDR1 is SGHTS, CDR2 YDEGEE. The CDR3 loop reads CASSLLREVVRETQYF. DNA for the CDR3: TGTGCCAGCAGCTTGTTGCGGGAGGTTGTAAGGGAGACCCAGTACTTC.

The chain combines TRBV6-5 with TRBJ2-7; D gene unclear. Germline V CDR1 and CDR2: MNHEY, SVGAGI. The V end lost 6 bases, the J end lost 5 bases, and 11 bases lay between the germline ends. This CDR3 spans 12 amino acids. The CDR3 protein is CASSPGWNEQYF. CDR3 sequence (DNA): TGTGCCAGCAGCCCGGGTTGGAACGAGCAGTACTTC.

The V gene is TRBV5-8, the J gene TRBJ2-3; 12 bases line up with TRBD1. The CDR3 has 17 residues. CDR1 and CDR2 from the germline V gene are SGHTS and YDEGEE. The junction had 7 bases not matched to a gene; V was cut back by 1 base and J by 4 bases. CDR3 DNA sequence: TGTGCCAGCAGCTTGCGTGGGACAGGGGGCACGGCAGATACGCAGTATTTT. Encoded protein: CASSLRGTGGTADTQYF.

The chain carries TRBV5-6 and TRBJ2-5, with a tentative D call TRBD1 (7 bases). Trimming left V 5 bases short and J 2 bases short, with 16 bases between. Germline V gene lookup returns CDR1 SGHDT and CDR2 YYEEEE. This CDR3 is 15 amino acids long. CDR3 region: CASRMEAGQQETQYF. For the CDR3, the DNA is TGTGCCAGCAGGATGGAGGCGGGACAGCAAGAGACCCAGTACTTC.

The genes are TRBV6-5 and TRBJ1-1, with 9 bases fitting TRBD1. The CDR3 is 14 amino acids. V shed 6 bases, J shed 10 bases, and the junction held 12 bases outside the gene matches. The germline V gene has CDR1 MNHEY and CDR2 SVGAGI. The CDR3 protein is CASRAGGQGLSAFF. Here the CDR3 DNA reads TGTGCCAGCAGGGCAGGCGGACAGGGGTTGTCAGCTTTCTTT.

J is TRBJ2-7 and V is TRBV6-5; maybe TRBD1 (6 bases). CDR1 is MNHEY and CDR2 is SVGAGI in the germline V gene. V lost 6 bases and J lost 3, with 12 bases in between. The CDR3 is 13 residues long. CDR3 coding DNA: TGTGCCAGCAGCCCTGGGACAAACTACGAGCAGTACTTC. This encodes CASSPGTNYEQYF.

The CDR3 protein is CASSLRYGGQGARNEQFF. In DNA, the CDR3 is TGTGCCAGCAGCCTCCGTTATGGGGGACAGGGGGCTCGCAATGAGCAGTTCTTC. V is TRBV7-9 and J is TRBJ2-1; 12 nucleotides line up with TRBD1. This CDR3 is built from 18 residues. V gave up 5 bases and J gave up 6 bases; unmatched junction bases: 14. The germline CDR1 and CDR2 sequences are SEHNR and FQNEAQ (reference sequence).